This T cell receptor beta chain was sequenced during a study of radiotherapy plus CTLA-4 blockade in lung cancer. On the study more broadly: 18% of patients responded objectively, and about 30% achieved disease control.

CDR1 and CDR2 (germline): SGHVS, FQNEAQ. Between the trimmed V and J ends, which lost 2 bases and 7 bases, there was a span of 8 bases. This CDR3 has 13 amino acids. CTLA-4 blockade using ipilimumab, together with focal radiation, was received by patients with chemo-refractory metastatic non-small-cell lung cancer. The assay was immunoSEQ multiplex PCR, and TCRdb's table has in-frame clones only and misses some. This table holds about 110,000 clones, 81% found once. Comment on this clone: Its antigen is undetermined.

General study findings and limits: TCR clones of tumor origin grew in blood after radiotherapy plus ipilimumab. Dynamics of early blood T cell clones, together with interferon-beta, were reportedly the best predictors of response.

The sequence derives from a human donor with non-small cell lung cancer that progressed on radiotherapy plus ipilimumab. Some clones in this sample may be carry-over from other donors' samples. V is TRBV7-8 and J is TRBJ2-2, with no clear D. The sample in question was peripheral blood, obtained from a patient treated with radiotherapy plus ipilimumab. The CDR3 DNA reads TGTGCCAGCAGCTTATCGGTCTACGGGGAGCTGTTTTTT. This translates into CASSLSVYGELFF.